Sequencing of this T cell receptor (beta chain) was carried out in a study of Tregs in tolerant kidney transplant recipients. Study results and limitations: Validation in larger populations is needed because few patients were studied.

In germline, CDR1 is SGHRS, CDR2 YFSETQ. With 2 bases removed from V and 5 bases from J, the gap between germline ends came to 7 bases. The CDR3 is 12 residues long. Unstimulated regulatory T cells (CD4+CD25+CD127-), CD4+CD25- non-regulatory cells, CD4 and CD8 cells were FACS-sorted from thawed PBMCs. Of note for this clone: As yet, its antigen is unknown.

The assay was immunoSEQ multiplex PCR, and TCRdb's table has in-frame clones only and misses some. Of approximately 260,000 clones in the sample, 80% to 85% were seen once. The chain combines TRBV5-1 with TRBJ2-5, with D tentatively TRBD2 (5 bases). The TCR comes from a human donor in good health. The sequenced material came from CD4+ T cells from blood. DNA for the CDR3: TGCGCCAGCAGCTTCGGGGTGGAGACCCAGTACTTC. Protein product: CASSFGVETQYF.